This TCR beta chain was found in a study of T cells in localized non-small cell lung cancer. V lost 6 bases, J lost 3 bases, and 16 bases lay in between. This CDR3 has 15 amino acids. Germline CDR1 and CDR2: MDHEN and SYDVKM. Sequencing was performed with immunoSEQ multiplex PCR; in TCRdb, only in-frame clones are kept and a portion is missing. This sample carries roughly 70,000 clones, less than 90% of them seen once, and the ten largest clones take around a fifth. Study observations and caveats: Uninvolved adjacent lung showed peak T cell clonality, exceeding tumor. Adjacent lung had a median 57 of the 100 largest tumor clones.

In the case of this clone: The antigen remains undetermined.

The material was peripheral blood, obtained before any cancer treatment. This receptor was obtained from a male donor older than 55 with stage III squamous cell lung carcinoma. This sequence joins TRBV28 and TRBJ2-3, with D possibly TRBD1 on 6 matching bases. CDR3 sequence: CASSLRGFVTDTQYF. CDR3 bases: TGTGCCAGCAGCCTCAGGGGATTTGTTACAGATACGCAGTATTTT.